The 27 T cell receptor beta chains reported below all come from one sample, sequenced in a study of T cell responses to AZD1222 COVID-19 vaccine. TCRdb's copy holds only in-frame clones and misses some; the assay was immunoSEQ multiplex PCR. The sample lists tens of thousands of clones, approximately 82% seen once, with under 25% in the top ten. Source: peripheral blood, taken on day 0 of AZD1222 vaccination. The receptors stem from an adult in good health.

The V gene is TRBV6-4, the J gene TRBJ1-5; 11 bases are a match to TRBD1. The CDR3 has 18 amino acids. V shed 5 bases and J 6 bases; nucleotides not matched to a gene: 15. The germline V gene has CDR1 MRHNA and CDR2 SNTAGT. The CDR3 coding sequence is TGTGCCAGCAGTCCCGGACAGGGGGCGATTGTGGTCGGTCAGCCCCAGCATTTT. Translating gives CASSPGQGAIVVGQPQHF.

The gene calls are TRBV5-4 and TRBJ1-2, with D hard to call. This CDR3 spans 13 amino acids. The V gene's germline CDR1 is SGHNT and CDR2 YYREEE (reference sequence). V shed 1 base and J shed 4 bases, with 8 bases lying between them. The CDR3 DNA is TGTGCCAGCAGCTTGATGGGTGTCTATGGCTACACCTTC. Amino acids: CASSLMGVYGYTF.

The genes are TRBV21-1 and TRBJ2-7; the table's D call TRBD1 went unverified against the DNA. TRBV21-1 is classified as a pseudogene. The CDR3 extends over 16 amino acids. The CDR3 DNA is TGTGCCAGCAGCAAAAAGAGGCGGACAGGGTCAAGTAGGCAGTACTTC. Encoded protein: CASSKKRRTGSSRQYF.

Concerning this clone itself: This sample includes further DNA sequences coding for the same CDR3. The chain couples TRBV18 to TRBJ1-3; D remains ambiguous. The V gene lost 3 bases and the J gene lost 2 bases, with 8 bases spanning the gap. The CDR3 extends over 14 amino acids. CDR1 and CDR2 (germline): KGHSH, LQKENI. DNA for the CDR3: TGTGCCAGCTCACCCGGAACGGCTGGAAACACCATATATTTT. It encodes CASSPGTAGNTIYF.

This rearrangement joins TRBV4-3 to TRBJ2-1; the D is unclear. Trimming took off 1 base at V and 7 bases at J, with 8 bases between the two ends. The CDR3 covers 13 residues. The germline V gene encodes CDR1 LGHNA and CDR2 YSLEER. The CDR3 sequence: CASSQVTLNEQFF. DNA for the CDR3: TGCGCCAGCAGCCAAGTCACATTAAATGAGCAGTTCTTC.

The chain links TRBV7-2 to TRBJ2-7; D gene unclear. Germline CDR1 SGHTA, CDR2 FQGNSA. The CDR3 has 15 residues. V lost 0 bases and J lost 2, with 11 bases in between. The CDR3 sequence is CASSLADGFPYEQYF. DNA for the CDR3: TGTGCCAGCAGCTTAGCCGATGGGTTCCCCTACGAGCAGTACTTC.

In its sample, this clone was seen a few times. V gene TRBV12-5 combines with J gene TRBJ2-7, with D hard to call. The germline CDR1 and CDR2 sequences are LGHNT and FRNRAP. V gave up 2 bases and J gave up 7 bases, with 6 bases separating them. This CDR3 is 11 amino acids long. CDR3 in amino acids: CASGLWGEQYF. CDR3 sequence (DNA): TGTGCTAGTGGTTTGTGGGGTGAGCAGTACTTC.

The CDR3 loop is CAWSTQGSRETQYF. CDR3 coding DNA: TGTGCCTGGAGTACCCAAGGGAGTCGGGAGACCCAGTACTTC. The rearrangement links TRBV30 to TRBJ2-5; D perhaps matches TRBD2 (5 bases). Germline-derived CDR1 and CDR2 are GTSNPN and SVGIG (reference sequence). Between the trimmed V and J ends, which lost 2 bases and 5 bases, there was a span of 15 bases. The CDR3 has 14 residues.

CDR3 residues: CSVEGWGDHYNEQFF. For the CDR3, the DNA is TGCAGCGTTGAAGGTTGGGGGGACCATTACAATGAGCAGTTCTTC. This chain links TRBV29-1 with TRBJ2-1, with a possible D match to TRBD2 (6 bases). Germline values: CDR1 SQVTM, CDR2 ANQGSEA. V dropped 1 base and J dropped 4 bases, with 14 bases sitting between them. This CDR3 contains 15 residues.

The chain employs TRBV7-6 and TRBJ2-7, with a tentative D call TRBD2 (6 bases). Germline CDR1 SGHVS, CDR2 FNYEAQ. V was trimmed by 5 bases and J by 1 base, leaving 9 bases between them. The CDR3 has 13 amino acids. CDR3: CASSPGTSYEQYF. The DNA of the CDR3 is TGTGCCAGCAGCCCCGGGACTTCCTACGAGCAGTACTTC.

The sample holds a few counts of this clone. The V call is TRBV28, the J call TRBJ2-5; TRBD1 matches 12 bases. Germline V gene lookup returns CDR1 MDHEN and CDR2 SYDVKM. CDR3 length: 15 residues. Unmatched junction bases numbered 8, after V lost 7 bases and J lost 5 bases. The CDR3 protein is CASTRDRGRGETQYF. CDR3 nucleotide sequence: TGTGCCAGCACCCGGGACAGGGGGCGAGGGGAGACCCAGTACTTC.

This clone was recorded only once. CDR3 region: CAWSVGNRGDGYTF. As DNA, the CDR3 is TGTGCCTGGAGTGTAGGGAACAGGGGAGATGGCTACACCTTC. The chain recombines TRBV30 with TRBJ1-2; 7 bases fit TRBD1. After removal of 0 bases from V and 6 bases from J, the junction contained 7 bases not matched to a gene. The CDR3 covers 14 residues. The V gene's germline CDR1 is GTSNPN and CDR2 SVGIG (reference sequence).

This clone was counted only a few times. The rearrangement links TRBV12-3 or TRBV12-4 to TRBJ1-2, with 7 bases that match TRBD1. V dropped 3 bases and J dropped 8; count of bases not matched to a gene: 3. The CDR3 totals 12 residues. The DNA of the CDR3 is TGTGCCAGCAGTTTCACAGGGGAGGGCTACACCTTC. Its protein is CASSFTGEGYTF.

This clone was seen a handful of times. The gene calls are TRBV7-9 and TRBJ1-5; 9 bases map to TRBD1. Germline CDR1 is SEHNR and CDR2 is FQNEAQ (reference sequence). The V segment lost 3 bases and the J segment 6 bases; nucleotides outside the gene matches: 3. This CDR3 contains 14 residues. The CDR3 region is CASSFTGGSQPQHF. CDR3 DNA: TGTGCCAGCAGCTTTACAGGGGGCAGTCAGCCCCAGCATTTT.

For the CDR3, the DNA is TGCGCCAGCAGCTTGGGAAGGGGCCTGGCGAACACCGGGGAGCTGTTTTTT. It codes for CASSLGRGLANTGELFF. The chain recombines TRBV5-1 with TRBJ2-2; D might be TRBD1 (5 bases). Looked up from germline, CDR1 is SGHRS and CDR2 is YFSETQ. This CDR3 comprises 17 residues. Trimming left V 0 bases short and J 0 bases short, with 12 bases between.

The chain is built from TRBV18 and TRBJ2-2; D perhaps matches TRBD1 (6 bases). Germline V gene data show CDR1 as KGHSH and CDR2 as LQKENI. CDR3 size: 14 residues. V was trimmed by 4 bases and J by 6 bases, leaving 12 bases between them. CDR3 in amino acids: CASSRSRGAGELFF. The CDR3 region has the DNA TGTGCCAGCTCACGAAGCAGGGGCGCCGGGGAGCTGTTTTTT.

The chain uses TRBV19 and TRBJ2-3; D possibly corresponds to TRBD2 (6 bases). CDR1 is LNHDA, CDR2 SQIVND, per germline (reference sequence). With 6 bases removed from V and 0 bases from J, the gap between germline ends came to 10 bases. This CDR3 region has 14 residues. Written as DNA, the CDR3 is TGTGCCAGTAGGGTAGCGGTCAGCACAGATACGCAGTATTTT. Translated: CASRVAVSTDTQYF. Variable domain in full (rest from reference TRBV19 and TRBJ2-3): DGGITQSPKYLFRKEGQNVTLSCEQNLNHDAMYWYRQDPGQGLRLIYYSQIVNDFQKGDIAEGYSVSREKKESFPLTVTSAQKNPTAFYLCASRVAVSTDTQYFGPGTRLTVL.

This rearrangement joins TRBV12-5 to TRBJ2-1; D is perhaps TRBD1 or TRBD2 (5 bases each). The CDR3 has 12 amino acids. Looked up from germline, CDR1 is LGHNT and CDR2 is FRNRAP. Trimming left V 4 bases short and J 4 bases short, with 5 bases between. CDR3 DNA sequence: TGTGCTAGTGGTTGGGGGTACAATGAGCAGTTCTTC. Encoded protein: CASGWGYNEQFF.

The CDR3 DNA reads TGTGCCAGCAGCTTGCTAGCGGGGCCCTACAATGAGCAGTTCTTC. This translates into CASSLLAGPYNEQFF. The chain uses TRBV7-9 and TRBJ2-1; 9 bases are shared with TRBD2. After removal of 3 bases from V and 2 bases from J, the junction contained 2 bases not matched to a gene. The CDR3 has 15 amino acids. Germline V gene lookup returns CDR1 SEHNR and CDR2 FQNEAQ (reference sequence).

J is TRBJ1-3 and V is TRBV4-3; unclear D gene. The V end lost 0 bases, the J end lost 0 bases, and 12 bases lay between the germline ends. CDR1 and CDR2 from the germline V gene are LGHNA and YSLEER. CDR3 length: 17 residues. In DNA, the CDR3 is TGCGCCAGCAGCCAAGAGATCGCAGGATTCTCTGGAAACACCATATATTTT. Its protein product is CASSQEIAGFSGNTIYF.

This clone was observed a few times. The chain carries TRBV28 and TRBJ1-6; D is perhaps TRBD1 (5 bases). With 6 bases removed from V and 7 bases from J, the gap between germline ends came to 19 bases. The CDR3 is made up of 16 amino acids. Germline CDR1 and CDR2: MDHEN and SYDVKM. CDR3 coding DNA: TGTGCCAGCAGGGCTACAAGGCCCGGGGGAAATTCACCCCTCCACTTT. This translates into CASRATRPGGNSPLHF.

The chain couples TRBV5-4 to TRBJ1-4; D may be TRBD1 (6 bases). Trimming took off 5 bases at V and 1 base at J, with 12 bases between the two ends. The CDR3 spans 15 residues. The germline gives CDR1 SGHNT, CDR2 YYREEE (reference sequence). The DNA of the CDR3 is TGTGCCAGCAGTTTCGGGGGGCAAACTAATGAAAAACTGTTTTTT. It codes for CASSFGGQTNEKLFF.

This clone was counted only a few times. The chain has TRBV19 and TRBJ1-4; D may be TRBD1 (5 bases). The CDR3 is made up of 16 amino acids. Germline V lookup: CDR1 LNHDA, CDR2 SQIVND (reference sequence). V gave up 1 base and J gave up 7 bases, with 16 bases separating them. Written as DNA, the CDR3 is TGTGCCAGTAGTATAGGCCAGGGAGTCCCCTTTGAAAAACTGTTTTTT. It translates to CASSIGQGVPFEKLFF.

The chain employs TRBV2 and TRBJ1-5, with D possibly being TRBD1 (6 bases). V shed 7 bases and J shed 0 bases, with 13 bases lying between them. This CDR3 is built from 15 residues. The germline gives CDR1 SNHLY, CDR2 FYNNEI. Written as DNA, the CDR3 is TGTGCCAGCAAGGACAGACCCTATAGCAATCAGCCCCAGCATTTT. The encoded protein is CASKDRPYSNQPQHF.

The rearrangement links TRBV9 to TRBJ2-3, with D possibly being TRBD2 (5 bases). Germline V gene data show CDR1 as SGDLS and CDR2 as YYNGEE. The CDR3 spans 15 residues. V lost 6 bases and J 2 bases, leaving 16 bases between the germline ends. The CDR3 DNA sequence: TGTGCCAGCACCTATGCCGCGGGCTCCACAGATACGCAGTATTTT. Protein product: CASTYAAGSTDTQYF.

About this clone itself: This may be a read error, as it is one base from a much larger clone. J is TRBJ2-7 and V is TRBV6-1; D is undetermined. The CDR3 is 11 amino acids. Between the trimmed V and J ends, which lost 3 bases and 3 bases, there was a span of 3 bases. CDR1 is MNHNS and CDR2 is SASEGT in the germline V gene. In DNA, the CDR3 is TGTGCCAGCAGTGATTACTACGAGCAGTACTTC. Protein sequence: CASSDYYEQYF.

The V and J genes are TRBV5-1 and TRBJ1-4; 8 nucleotides agree with TRBD1. Germline CDR1 is SGHRS and CDR2 is YFSETQ. This CDR3 region has 19 residues. The V and J ends lost 1 base and 6 bases, in that order; junction bases with no gene match: 17. The CDR3 region has the DNA TGCGCCAGCAGCTTGCTGGCCCTGACAGGGGCCGGGGTACATGAAAAACTGTTTTTT. Amino acids: CASSLLALTGAGVHEKLFF.